The clone carrying this TCR beta chain was seen repeatedly, ten times or more. Its antigen is as yet unknown. This specimen belongs to a study of T cells in Graves' hyperthyroidism and ophthalmopathy. Study results and caveats: Most expanded thyroid clonotypes above 0.001 recurred in blood.

Researchers amplified the TCR beta CDR3 regions from RNA transcripts. The primer set for the first-round RT-PCR of the TCR CDR3 was HTBI. TCRdb redid the calling of the multiplex PCR reads with MiXCR, one entry per CDR3 protein. Here the sample spans 360,000 or so distinct CDR3 sequences, 15% to 20% being singletons. CDR3 size: 15 residues. The germline V gene has CDR1 LGHNA and CDR2 YNFKEQ. Trimming removed 0 bases from V and 2 bases from J, with 8 bases in between. This chain uses TRBV4-2 with TRBJ1-3; D not certain. This sequence originates from a woman in her thirties or forties with Graves' ophthalmopathy. The sample consisted of blood. CDR3 sequence: CASSQDPSTGNTIYF. CDR3 DNA: TGTGCCAGCAGCCAAGATCCGAGCACTGGAAACACCATATATTTT.